This TCR beta chain appears in the sequencing data of a study of blood T cell repertoires in COVID-19. Study background: Researchers got acute and convalescent COVID-19 samples from the United States, Italy and Spain.

With 2 bases removed from V and 4 bases from J, the gap between germline ends came to 5 bases. Germline V gene sequence: CDR1 LGHDT, CDR2 YNNKEL (reference sequence). This CDR3 region has 12 residues. Produced via immunoSEQ multiplex PCR; TCRdb's table is partial and in-frame only. The table records about 120,000 clones, around 87% of them present only once. V gene TRBV3-1 (or the pseudogene TRBV3-2) combines with J gene TRBJ1-2; weak D call: TRBD1 (5 bases). Material: peripheral blood. This TCR was recovered from a woman aged 55-70 years with COVID-19, enrolled during active disease. CDR3: CASSQQGYGYTF. For the CDR3, the DNA is TGTGCCAGCAGCCAACAGGGCTATGGCTACACCTTC.